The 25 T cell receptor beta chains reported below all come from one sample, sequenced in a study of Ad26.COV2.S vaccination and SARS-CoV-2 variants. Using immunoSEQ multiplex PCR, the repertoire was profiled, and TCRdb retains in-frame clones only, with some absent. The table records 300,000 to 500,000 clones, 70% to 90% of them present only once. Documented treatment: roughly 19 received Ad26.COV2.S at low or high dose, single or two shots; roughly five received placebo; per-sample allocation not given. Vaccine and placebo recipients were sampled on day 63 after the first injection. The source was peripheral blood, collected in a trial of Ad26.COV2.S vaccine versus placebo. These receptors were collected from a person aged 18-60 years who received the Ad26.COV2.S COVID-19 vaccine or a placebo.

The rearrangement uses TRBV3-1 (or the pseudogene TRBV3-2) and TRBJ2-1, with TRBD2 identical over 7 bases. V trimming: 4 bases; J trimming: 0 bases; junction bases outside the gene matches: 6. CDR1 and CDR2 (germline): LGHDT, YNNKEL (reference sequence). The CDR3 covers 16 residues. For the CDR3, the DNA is TGTGCCAGCAGCCCGAGAGCGGGGACCTCCTACAATGAGCAGTTCTTC. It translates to CASSPRAGTSYNEQFF.

The CDR3 reads CSASISPRINEKLFF. The CDR3 bases are TGCAGTGCTAGTATATCCCCAAGGATCAATGAAAAACTGTTTTTT. The rearrangement uses TRBV20-1 and TRBJ1-4; the D is unclear. The CDR3 contains 15 residues. Trimming took 3 bases from V and 5 from J, leaving 16 bases between them. Germline V gives CDR1 DFQATT, CDR2 SNEGSKA (reference sequence).

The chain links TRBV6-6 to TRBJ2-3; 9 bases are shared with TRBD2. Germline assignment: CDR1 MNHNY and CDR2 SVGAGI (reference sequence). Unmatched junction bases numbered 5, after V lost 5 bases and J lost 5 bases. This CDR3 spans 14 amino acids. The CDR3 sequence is CASSLAGFQDTQYF. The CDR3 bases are TGTGCCAGCAGTCTAGCGGGGTTTCAAGATACGCAGTATTTT.

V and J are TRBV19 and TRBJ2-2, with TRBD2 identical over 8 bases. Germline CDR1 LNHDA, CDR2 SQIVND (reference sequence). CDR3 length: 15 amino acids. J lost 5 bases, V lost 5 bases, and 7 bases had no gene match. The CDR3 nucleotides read TGTGCCAGTAGTCCTTTCGGGGGGGGTACCGGGGAGCTGTTTTTT. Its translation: CASSPFGGGTGELFF.

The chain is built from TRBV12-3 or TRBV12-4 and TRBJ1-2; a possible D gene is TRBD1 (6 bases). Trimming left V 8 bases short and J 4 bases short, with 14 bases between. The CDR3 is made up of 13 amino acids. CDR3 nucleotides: TGTGCCAGCTCTAGGGGGGGCGCCTATGGCTACACCTTC. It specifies CASSRGGAYGYTF.

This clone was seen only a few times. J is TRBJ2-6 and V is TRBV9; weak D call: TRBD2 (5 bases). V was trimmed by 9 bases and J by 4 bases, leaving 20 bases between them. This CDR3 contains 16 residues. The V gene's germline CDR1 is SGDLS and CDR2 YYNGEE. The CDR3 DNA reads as TGTGCCACCTCCCGCAGTCCGGGGTCCGGGGCCAACGTCCTGACTTTC. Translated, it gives CATSRSPGSGANVLTF.

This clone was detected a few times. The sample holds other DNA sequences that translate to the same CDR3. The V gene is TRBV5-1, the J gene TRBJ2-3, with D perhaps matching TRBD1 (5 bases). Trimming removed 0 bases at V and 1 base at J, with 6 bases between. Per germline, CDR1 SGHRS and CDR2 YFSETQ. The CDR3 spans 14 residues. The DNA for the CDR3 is TGCGCCAGCAGCTTGGAAGGGGGCACAGATACGCAGTATTTT. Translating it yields CASSLEGGTDTQYF.

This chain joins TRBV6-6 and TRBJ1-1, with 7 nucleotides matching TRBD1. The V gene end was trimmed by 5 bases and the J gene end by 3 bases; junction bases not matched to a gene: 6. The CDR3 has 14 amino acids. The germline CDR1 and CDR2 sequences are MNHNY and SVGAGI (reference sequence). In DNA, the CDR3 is TGTGCCAGCAGTCAACAGGGGTCGGACACTGAAGCTTTCTTT. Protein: CASSQQGSDTEAFF.

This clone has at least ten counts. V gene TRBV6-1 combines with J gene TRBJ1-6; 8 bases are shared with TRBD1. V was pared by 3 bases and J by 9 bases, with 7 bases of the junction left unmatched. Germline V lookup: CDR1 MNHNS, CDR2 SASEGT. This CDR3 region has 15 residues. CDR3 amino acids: CASSDQTGEASPLHF. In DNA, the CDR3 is TGTGCCAGCAGTGATCAGACAGGGGAGGCTTCACCCCTCCACTTT.

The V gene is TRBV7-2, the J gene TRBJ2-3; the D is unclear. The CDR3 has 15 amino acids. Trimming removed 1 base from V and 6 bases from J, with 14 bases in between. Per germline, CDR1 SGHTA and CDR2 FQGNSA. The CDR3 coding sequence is TGTGCCAGCAGCTTAGGACTCGCCACGTGGGATACGCAGTATTTT. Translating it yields CASSLGLATWDTQYF.

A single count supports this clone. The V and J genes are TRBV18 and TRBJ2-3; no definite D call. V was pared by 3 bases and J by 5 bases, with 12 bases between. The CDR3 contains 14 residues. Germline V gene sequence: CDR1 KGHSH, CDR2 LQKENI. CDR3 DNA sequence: TGTGCCAGCTCACCCGAGTCCTCCCAAGATACGCAGTATTTT. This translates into CASSPESSQDTQYF.

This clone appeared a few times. The CDR3 sequence: CASSEGTGEGYEQYF. CDR3 DNA: TGTGCCAGCAGTGAAGGGACAGGGGAGGGCTACGAGCAGTACTTC. The V and J genes are TRBV25-1 and TRBJ2-7, with 10 bases that match TRBD1. The CDR3 spans 15 residues. V shed 2 bases, J shed 3 bases, and the junction held 4 bases outside the gene matches. The germline V gene has CDR1 MGHDK and CDR2 SYGVNS.

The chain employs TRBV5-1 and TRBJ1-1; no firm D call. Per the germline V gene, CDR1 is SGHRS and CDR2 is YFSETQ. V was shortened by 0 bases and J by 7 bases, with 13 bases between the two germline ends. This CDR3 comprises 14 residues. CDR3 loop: CASSLDWPHSEAFF. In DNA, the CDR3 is TGCGCCAGCAGCTTGGACTGGCCCCACAGTGAAGCTTTCTTT.

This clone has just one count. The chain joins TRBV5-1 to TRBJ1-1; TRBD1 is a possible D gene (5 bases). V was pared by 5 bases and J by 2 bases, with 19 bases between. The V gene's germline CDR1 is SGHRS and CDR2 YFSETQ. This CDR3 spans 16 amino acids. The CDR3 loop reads CASSEGYQGSNTEAFF. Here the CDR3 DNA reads TGCGCCAGCAGTGAAGGATACCAGGGTTCTAACACTGAAGCTTTCTTT. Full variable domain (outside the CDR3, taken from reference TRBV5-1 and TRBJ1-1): KAGVTQTPRYLIKTRGQQVTLSCSPISGHRSVSWYQQTPGQGLQFLFEYFSETQRNKGNFPGRFSGRQFSNSRSEMNVSTLELGDSALYLCASSEGYQGSNTEAFFGQGTRLTVV.

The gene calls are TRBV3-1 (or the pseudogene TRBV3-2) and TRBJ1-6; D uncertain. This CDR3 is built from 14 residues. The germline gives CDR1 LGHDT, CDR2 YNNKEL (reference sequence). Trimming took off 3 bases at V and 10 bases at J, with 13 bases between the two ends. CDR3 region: CASSHLPGSSPLHF. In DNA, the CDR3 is TGTGCCAGCAGCCACCTTCCAGGTTCGTCACCCCTCCACTTT.

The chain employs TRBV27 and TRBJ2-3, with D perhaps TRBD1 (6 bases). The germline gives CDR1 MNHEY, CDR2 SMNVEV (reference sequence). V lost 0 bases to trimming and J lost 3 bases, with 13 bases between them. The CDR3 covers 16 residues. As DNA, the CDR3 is TGTGCCAGCAGTTTATCGTTACAGGGCTTAACAGATACGCAGTATTTT. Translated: CASSLSLQGLTDTQYF.

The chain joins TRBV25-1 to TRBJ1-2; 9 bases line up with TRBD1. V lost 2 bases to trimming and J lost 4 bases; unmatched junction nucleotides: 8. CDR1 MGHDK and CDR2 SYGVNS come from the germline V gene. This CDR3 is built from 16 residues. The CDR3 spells CASSETGGDFFYGYTF. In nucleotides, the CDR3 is TGTGCCAGCAGTGAAACAGGGGGCGACTTCTTCTATGGCTACACCTTC.

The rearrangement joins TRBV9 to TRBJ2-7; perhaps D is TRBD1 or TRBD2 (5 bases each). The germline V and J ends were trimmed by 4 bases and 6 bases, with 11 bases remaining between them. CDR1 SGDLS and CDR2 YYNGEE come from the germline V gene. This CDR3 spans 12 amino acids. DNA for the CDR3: TGTGCCAGCAGCCCTTCGAGGGGCGAGCAGTACTTC. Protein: CASSPSRGEQYF.

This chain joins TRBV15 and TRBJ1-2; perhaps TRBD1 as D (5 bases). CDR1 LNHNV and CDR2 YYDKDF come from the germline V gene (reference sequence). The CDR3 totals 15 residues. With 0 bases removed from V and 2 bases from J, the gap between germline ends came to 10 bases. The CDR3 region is CATSRDMGENYGYTF. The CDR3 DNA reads TGTGCCACCAGCAGAGATATGGGGGAGAACTATGGCTACACCTTC. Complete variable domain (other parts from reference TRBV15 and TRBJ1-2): DAMVIQNPRYQVTQFGKPVTLSCSQTLNHNVMYWYQQKSSQAPKLLFHYYDKDFNNEADTPDNFQSRRPNTSFCFLDIRSPGLGDTAMYLCATSRDMGENYGYTFGSGTRLTVV.

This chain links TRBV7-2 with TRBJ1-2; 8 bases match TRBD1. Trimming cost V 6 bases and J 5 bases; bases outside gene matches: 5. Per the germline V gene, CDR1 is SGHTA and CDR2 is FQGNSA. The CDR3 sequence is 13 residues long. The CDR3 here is CASRPQGAYGYTF. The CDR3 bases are TGTGCCAGCAGACCGCAGGGGGCTTATGGCTACACCTTC.

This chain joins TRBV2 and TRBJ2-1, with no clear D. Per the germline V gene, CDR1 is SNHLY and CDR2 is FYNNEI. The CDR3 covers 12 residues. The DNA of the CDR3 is TGTGCACAAGGACGGAGCTACAATGAGCAGTTCTTC. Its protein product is CAQGRSYNEQFF.

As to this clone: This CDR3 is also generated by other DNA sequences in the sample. Written as DNA, the CDR3 is TGCGCCAGCAGCCAAGGGGGTTTGGGAGAAAAACTGTTTTTT. This codes for CASSQGGLGEKLFF. V gene TRBV4-1 combines with J gene TRBJ1-4; D unresolved. From germline, CDR1 is MGHRA and CDR2 YSYEKL. V was cut by 1 base and J by 8 bases, with 11 bases left in between. CDR3 length: 14 amino acids.

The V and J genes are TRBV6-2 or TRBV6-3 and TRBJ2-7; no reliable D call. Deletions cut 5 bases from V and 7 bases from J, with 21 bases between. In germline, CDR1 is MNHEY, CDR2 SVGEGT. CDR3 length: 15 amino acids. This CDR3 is CASSPQRYRLGEQYF. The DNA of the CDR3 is TGTGCCAGCAGTCCCCAACGGTATAGACTGGGGGAGCAGTACTTC.

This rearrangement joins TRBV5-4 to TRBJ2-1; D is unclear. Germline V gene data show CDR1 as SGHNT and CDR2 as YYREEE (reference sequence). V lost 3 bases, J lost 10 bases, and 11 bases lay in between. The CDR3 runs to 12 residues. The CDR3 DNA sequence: TGTGCCAGCAGCTCTGGCTCATGGGAGCAGTTCTTC. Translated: CASSSGSWEQFF.

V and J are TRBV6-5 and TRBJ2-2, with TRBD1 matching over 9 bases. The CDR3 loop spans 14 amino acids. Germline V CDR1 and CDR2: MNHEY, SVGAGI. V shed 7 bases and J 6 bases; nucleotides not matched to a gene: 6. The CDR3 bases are TGTGCCAGCAACGACAGGGGGTACGCCGGGGAGCTGTTTTTT. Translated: CASNDRGYAGELFF.